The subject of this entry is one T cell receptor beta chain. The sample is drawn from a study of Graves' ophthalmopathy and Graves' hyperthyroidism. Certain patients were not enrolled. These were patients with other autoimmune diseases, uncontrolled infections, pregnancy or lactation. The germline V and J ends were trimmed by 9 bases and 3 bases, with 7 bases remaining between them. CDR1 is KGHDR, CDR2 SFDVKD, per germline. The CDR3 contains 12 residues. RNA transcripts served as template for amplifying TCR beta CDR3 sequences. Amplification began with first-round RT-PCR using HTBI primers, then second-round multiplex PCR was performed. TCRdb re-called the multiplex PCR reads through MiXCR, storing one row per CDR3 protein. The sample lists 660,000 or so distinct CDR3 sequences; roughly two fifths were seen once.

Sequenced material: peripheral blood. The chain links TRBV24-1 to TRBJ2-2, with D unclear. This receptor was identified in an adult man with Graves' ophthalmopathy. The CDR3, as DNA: TGTGCCACCGCACAGTACACCGGGGAGCTGTTTTTT. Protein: CATAQYTGELFF.